The 24 T cell receptor beta chains presented below share a single source sample, sequenced in a study of shared clonotypes between healthy human individuals. Assay used: immunoSEQ multiplex PCR; TCRdb lists only in-frame clones, some missing. The sample carries about 610,000 clones, around 97% recorded once. Sequences were obtained from naive CD4+ T cells sorted from blood. Described subset: CD45RA+ positively selected. The receptors stem from a woman between 25 and 40 years old in good health.

The rearrangement links TRBV28 to TRBJ1-5; no clear D. V lost 5 bases, J lost 0 bases, and 2 bases lay in between. CDR1 and CDR2 (germline): MDHEN, SYDVKM. The CDR3 has 12 amino acids. The CDR3 reads CASSVSNQPQHF. The CDR3 bases are TGTGCCAGCAGTGTTAGCAATCAGCCCCAGCATTTT.

The V call is TRBV6-5, the J call TRBJ2-7, with a possible D match to TRBD1 (6 bases). Germline CDR1 reads MNHEY; CDR2 reads SVGAGI. CDR3 length equals 14 residues. Trimming took 6 bases from V and 2 from J, leaving 14 bases between them. The CDR3 spells CASSLRTETYEQYF. As DNA, the CDR3 is TGTGCCAGCAGCCTCCGGACAGAGACCTACGAGCAGTACTTC.

V usage is TRBV20-1 and J usage is TRBJ1-4; D gene unclear. Germline values: CDR1 DFQATT, CDR2 SNEGSKA (reference sequence). The CDR3 consists of 10 residues. V shed 6 bases and J shed 7 bases, with 6 bases lying between them. The CDR3 DNA follows: TGCAGTGCCGTACGTGAAAAACTGTTTTTT. Amino acid sequence: CSAVREKLFF.

The CDR3 region is CAIGQDQETQYF. CDR3 sequence (DNA): TGTGCCATAGGACAGGACCAAGAGACCCAGTACTTC. The rearrangement uses TRBV10-3 and TRBJ2-5; TRBD1 aligns across 7 bases. With V trimmed by 9 bases and J by 0 bases, 1 base remained unmatched. This CDR3 spans 12 amino acids. Germline V gene data show CDR1 as ENHRY and CDR2 as SYGVKD.

The V and J genes are TRBV5-1 and TRBJ2-1; 10 nucleotides line up with TRBD2. The CDR3 runs 15 residues. The junction had 4 bases not matched to a gene; V was cut back by 0 bases and J by 7 bases. Germline V gene sequence: CDR1 SGHRS, CDR2 YFSETQ. The CDR3 here is CASSLASGSLNEQFF. Here the CDR3 DNA reads TGCGCCAGCAGCTTGGCTAGCGGGAGCCTTAATGAGCAGTTCTTC.

The V call is TRBV9, the J call TRBJ2-3; D is perhaps TRBD1 or TRBD2 (5 bases each). CDR3 length equals 13 residues. V lost 4 bases and J lost 12, with 18 bases in between. Germline V gives CDR1 SGDLS, CDR2 YYNGEE. CDR3 protein: CASSTTIWGSQYF. DNA for the CDR3: TGTGCCAGCAGCACTACTATCTGGGGGAGTCAGTATTTT. The full variable domain, in which reference TRBV9 and TRBJ2-3 provide the parts outside the CDR3, is DSGVTQTPKHLITATGQRVTLRCSPRSGDLSVYWYQQSLDQGLQFLIQYYNGEERAKGNILERFSAQQFPDLHSELNLSSLELGDSALYFCASSTTIWGSQYFGPGTRLTVL.

This rearrangement joins TRBV19 to TRBJ2-7; D gene uncertain. V lost 6 bases to trimming and J lost 0 bases, with 15 bases between them. The CDR3 extends over 15 amino acids. Germline CDR1 reads LNHDA; CDR2 reads SQIVND (reference sequence). CDR3 DNA sequence: TGTGCCAGTAGAGATAGAGGACGGAGCTCCTACGAGCAGTACTTC. It specifies CASRDRGRSSYEQYF.

The J gene is TRBJ1-1, the V gene TRBV15, with TRBD1 as a possible D gene (5 bases). V lost 6 bases to trimming and J lost 3 bases, with 11 bases between them. The CDR3 loop spans 13 amino acids. Germline CDR1 LNHNV, CDR2 YYDKDF (reference sequence). The CDR3 nucleotides are TGTGCCACCAGGGCAGGGCGGGACACTGAAGCTTTCTTT. Amino acids: CATRAGRDTEAFF.

The rearrangement links TRBV19 to TRBJ1-2; D gene ambiguous. The CDR3 covers 14 residues. CDR1 LNHDA and CDR2 SQIVND come from the germline V gene (reference sequence). The V end was cut by 0 bases, the J end by 4 bases, with 9 bases between. Here the CDR3 DNA reads TGTGCCAGTAGTATAGATCTCGATCTCTATGGCTACACCTTC. This sequence encodes CASSIDLDLYGYTF.

This sequence joins TRBV27 and TRBJ2-1; D might be TRBD1 (6 bases). Trimming stripped 7 bases from V and 3 bases from J, with 13 bases between. This CDR3 is built from 14 residues. Germline V gene data show CDR1 as MNHEY and CDR2 as SMNVEV (reference sequence). The CDR3, as DNA: TGTGCCAGCACCTTCGGACAGCACTACAATGAGCAGTTCTTC. Its protein product is CASTFGQHYNEQFF.

CDR3 protein: CASSYRREAGTEAFF. As DNA, the CDR3 is TGTGCCAGCAGTTACAGGAGAGAGGCGGGCACTGAAGCTTTCTTT. V gene TRBV6-5 combines with J gene TRBJ1-1; no clear D gene. The germline V gene encodes CDR1 MNHEY and CDR2 SVGAGI. Trimming shortened V by 2 bases and J by 4 bases, and 14 bases separated the two germline ends. This CDR3 is built from 15 residues.

The chain joins TRBV5-1 to TRBJ1-5; D unclear. Germline CDR1 SGHRS, CDR2 YFSETQ. The CDR3 has 17 amino acids. V was trimmed by 0 bases and J by 2 bases, leaving 15 bases between them. The CDR3 nucleotides read TGCGCCAGCAGCTTGGGGGCCGTGAGTACAGGCAATCAGCCCCAGCATTTT. As protein: CASSLGAVSTGNQPQHF.

The V gene is TRBV4-2, the J gene TRBJ2-2; the D is unclear. V gave up 5 bases and J gave up 6 bases, with 16 bases separating them. The CDR3 is 15 amino acids. The germline V gene encodes CDR1 LGHNA and CDR2 YNFKEQ. CDR3 DNA sequence: TGTGCCAGCAGCTTGTTGCAGGATTTCTCCGGGGAGCTGTTTTTT. Residues: CASSLLQDFSGELFF.

The chain recombines TRBV5-4 with TRBJ2-7, with no clear D. Germline V CDR1 and CDR2: SGHNT, YYREEE (reference sequence). The CDR3 runs 12 residues. Trimming left V 4 bases short and J 3 bases short, with 8 bases between. The CDR3 sequence is CASSELNYEQYF. The DNA of the CDR3 is TGTGCCAGCAGCGAACTTAACTACGAGCAGTACTTC.

The chain employs TRBV13 and TRBJ2-6; D is perhaps TRBD2 (6 bases). The CDR3 has 15 amino acids. Looked up from germline, CDR1 is PRHDT and CDR2 is FYEKMQ (reference sequence). Trimming stripped 2 bases from V and 4 bases from J, with 9 bases between. DNA of the CDR3: TGTGCCAGCAGCTTACGGGCGGGAGGGGCCAACGTCCTGACTTTC. Protein: CASSLRAGGANVLTF.

The V call is TRBV28, the J call TRBJ2-1; 10 nucleotides agree with TRBD2. With V trimmed by 6 bases and J by 8 bases, 13 bases remained unmatched. This CDR3 has 16 residues. Looked up from germline, CDR1 is MDHEN and CDR2 is SYDVKM. CDR3 nucleotide sequence: TGTGCCAGCAGGGGGTCCCTAGCGGGAGTACTAGATGAGCAGTTCTTC. Translating gives CASRGSLAGVLDEQFF.

Regarding this clone: The sample holds other DNA sequences that translate to the same CDR3. The rearrangement links TRBV14 to TRBJ2-7; D ambiguous. V lost 0 bases, J lost 5 bases, and 5 bases lay in between. Germline loops: CDR1 SGHDN, CDR2 FVKESK. The CDR3 consists of 12 residues. Written as DNA, the CDR3 is TGTGCCAGCAGCCAAGATACGGACGAGCAGTACTTC. Encoded protein: CASSQDTDEQYF. The entire variable domain, with the rest obtained from reference TRBV14 and TRBJ2-7, is as follows: EAGVTQFPSHSVIEKGQTVTLRCDPISGHDNLYWYRRVMGKEIKFLLHFVKESKQDESGMPNNRFLAERTGGTYSTLKVQPAELEDSGVYFCASSQDTDEQYFGPGTRLTVT.

The chain couples TRBV19 to TRBJ2-3; tentatively, D is TRBD1 or TRBD2 (5 bases each). This CDR3 region has 16 residues. Trimming pared 1 base from V and 0 bases from J, leaving 11 bases between. The germline V gene has CDR1 LNHDA and CDR2 SQIVND (reference sequence). The CDR3 loop is CASSIAGTQSTDTQYF. In nucleotides, the CDR3 is TGTGCCAGTAGTATAGCTGGGACCCAGAGCACAGATACGCAGTATTTT.

V is TRBV5-1 and J is TRBJ2-3; the D is unclear. This CDR3 has 12 residues. Trimming removed 5 bases from V and 0 bases from J, with 4 bases in between. CDR1 and CDR2 (germline): SGHRS, YFSETQ. DNA of the CDR3: TGCGCCAGCAGTTGGAGCACAGATACGCAGTATTTT. Translation gives CASSWSTDTQYF.

This chain uses TRBV6-1 with TRBJ1-1; D is possibly TRBD1 (6 bases). Deletions cut 5 bases from V and 8 bases from J, with 9 bases between. CDR1 MNHNS and CDR2 SASEGT come from the germline V gene. CDR3 length: 11 amino acids. The CDR3 nucleotides read TGTGCCAGCAGTTACAGGGAGGAAGCTTTCTTT. It codes for CASSYREEAFF.

J is TRBJ2-1 and V is TRBV7-2; D unclear. V gave up 4 bases and J gave up 5 bases, with 15 bases separating them. CDR1 is SGHTA, CDR2 FQGNSA, per germline. CDR3 length equals 15 residues. The CDR3 here is CASSSREGPHNEQFF. Here the CDR3 DNA reads TGTGCCAGCAGCTCAAGGGAAGGGCCTCACAATGAGCAGTTCTTC.

This clone appeared once. V is TRBV4-2 and J is TRBJ2-3; 10 bases fit TRBD2. This CDR3 has 17 residues. Germline V gene data show CDR1 as LGHNA and CDR2 as YNFKEQ. V trimming: 0 bases; J trimming: 6 bases; junction bases outside the gene matches: 9. This chain's CDR3 is CASSQERGGLARDTQYF. DNA of the CDR3: TGTGCCAGCAGCCAAGAGAGGGGGGGACTAGCGCGGGATACGCAGTATTTT.

The rearrangement joins TRBV10-3 to TRBJ1-1, with D perhaps TRBD1 (5 bases). V lost 10 bases and J lost 1, with 13 bases in between. This CDR3 has 13 residues. Germline values: CDR1 ENHRY, CDR2 SYGVKD. The CDR3 region is CATTGTGNTEAFF. CDR3 nucleotide sequence: TGTGCCACCACCGGGACGGGGAACACTGAAGCTTTCTTT.

The CDR3 region has the DNA TGTGCCAGAAGACGCACCGGGACACAGTGGGTCAATGAGCAGTTCTTC. Residues: CARRRTGTQWVNEQFF. The J gene is TRBJ2-1, the V gene TRBV5-3, with D possibly being TRBD1 (6 bases). TRBV5-3 is flagged as an ORF with uncertain function. The CDR3 sequence is 16 residues long. V lost 5 bases and J 6 bases, leaving 21 bases between the germline ends.